The 23 T cell receptor beta chains below were found in one sample sequenced in a study of T cells of healthy individuals. Each CDR3 protein is one row after TCRdb ran MiXCR on the 5' RACE reads. The table has more than 60,000 distinct CDR3 sequences, 16% seen once. These receptors were obtained from a human donor in good health.

This clonotype occurred many times. This rearrangement joins TRBV10-3 to TRBJ2-3; 7 nucleotides agree with TRBD1. This CDR3 is 14 amino acids long. J lost 1 base, V lost 2 bases, and 0 bases had no gene match. Per the germline V gene, CDR1 is ENHRY and CDR2 is SYGVKD. The CDR3 nucleotides read TGTGCCATCAGTGAGACAGGGGGCACAGATACGCAGTATTTT. Amino acid sequence: CAISETGGTDTQYF.

This clonotype was recorded a few times. The chain couples TRBV29-1 to TRBJ2-3, with 16 bases matching TRBD2. CDR3 length equals 19 residues. Germline CDR1 and CDR2: SQVTM and ANQGSEA. J was trimmed by 6 bases and V by 0 bases; bases with no gene match: 12. The CDR3 protein is CSVEEGLAGGVSPTDTQYF. Written as DNA, the CDR3 is TGCAGCGTTGAAGAGGGACTAGCGGGAGGGGTTAGCCCCACGGATACGCAGTATTTT.

This chain connects TRBV20-1 to TRBJ2-1; 12 nucleotides align to TRBD2. This CDR3 comprises 14 residues. V lost 6 bases and J lost 9; bases outside the gene matches: 9. The V gene's germline CDR1 is DFQATT and CDR2 SNEGSKA (reference sequence). The CDR3 reads CSALLAGGPREQFF. The CDR3 nucleotides read TGCAGTGCCCTCCTAGCGGGAGGGCCGCGTGAGCAGTTCTTC.

This clonotype was counted only a few times. V gene TRBV7-2 combines with J gene TRBJ2-5; D ambiguous. The length of the CDR3 is 14 residues. The V end was cut by 5 bases, the J end by 2 bases, with 12 bases between. CDR1 is SGHTA, CDR2 FQGNSA, per germline. The CDR3 DNA is TGTGCCAGCAGCCCATCACACGTTCAAGAGACCCAGTACTTC. It yields the protein CASSPSHVQETQYF. Complete variable domain (other parts from reference TRBV7-2 and TRBJ2-5): GAGVSQSPSNKVTEKGKDVELRCDPISGHTALYWYRQSLGQGLEFLIYFQGNSAPDKSGLPSDRFSAERTGGSVSTLTIQRTQQEDSAVYLCASSPSHVQETQYFGPGTRLLVL.

This clonotype was observed many times. V and J are TRBV6-1 and TRBJ1-2; D unresolved. Trimming removed 2 bases from V and 4 bases from J, with 8 bases in between. The CDR3 is 13 amino acids. Looked up from germline, CDR1 is MNHNS and CDR2 is SASEGT. The CDR3, as DNA: TGTGCCAGCAGTGAACTAGCCTCCTATGGCTACACCTTC. This encodes CASSELASYGYTF.

In this sample, this clonotype turned up many times. V usage is TRBV27 and J usage is TRBJ2-7; 11 nucleotides agree with TRBD2. The trim removed 6 bases at V and 7 bases at J, leaving 17 bases unmatched. The CDR3 totals 17 residues. The germline V gene has CDR1 MNHEY and CDR2 SMNVEV (reference sequence). CDR3 protein: CASRQQANLAGGGEQYF. The CDR3 DNA sequence: TGTGCCAGCAGACAACAGGCGAACCTAGCGGGGGGAGGTGAGCAGTACTTC.

This clonotype was counted many times. The chain joins TRBV4-1 to TRBJ2-1; 7 nucleotides align to TRBD2. CDR3 length: 15 residues. The V and J ends lost 4 bases and 6 bases, in that order; junction bases with no gene match: 9. CDR1 is MGHRA, CDR2 YSYEKL, per germline. The chain's CDR3 is CASSLEAGAVNEQFF. The CDR3 coding sequence is TGCGCCAGCAGCCTCGAGGCGGGAGCCGTCAATGAGCAGTTCTTC.

This clonotype was seen a few times. The rearrangement joins TRBV29-1 to TRBJ1-4; 12 bases align to TRBD1. The CDR3 runs 15 residues. With 7 bases clipped from V and 8 bases from J, the junction kept 11 bases outside the gene matches. Germline V gives CDR1 SQVTM, CDR2 ANQGSEA. CDR3 coding DNA: TGCAGCGAGAAGGGACAGGGGGCTTCGGACGAAAAACTGTTTTTT. Translated: CSEKGQGASDEKLFF.

This clonotype was observed a few times. The rearrangement joins TRBV5-1 to TRBJ2-3; D is unclear. The CDR3 totals 14 residues. Germline CDR1 is SGHRS and CDR2 is YFSETQ. V was trimmed by 4 bases and J by 0 bases, leaving 9 bases between them. CDR3 DNA sequence: TGCGCCAGCAGCGTGGCGGAGAGCACAGATACGCAGTATTTT. Translated: CASSVAESTDTQYF.

In its sample, this clonotype was seen many times. The CDR3 here is CASSSNYRNTEAFF. CDR3 sequence (DNA): TGTGCCAGCAGTTCAAACTACAGGAACACTGAAGCTTTCTTT. This chain uses TRBV6-5 with TRBJ1-1; D remains ambiguous. The germline V gene encodes CDR1 MNHEY and CDR2 SVGAGI. Trimming cost V 4 bases and J 1 base, with 10 bases left between them. The CDR3 contains 14 residues.

This clonotype was found many times. The CDR3 protein is CSVVPWSVADNEQFF. The DNA for the CDR3 is TGCAGCGTTGTGCCGTGGTCAGTTGCCGACAATGAGCAGTTCTTC. V is TRBV29-1 and J is TRBJ2-1; D is uncertain. This CDR3 spans 15 amino acids. Germline V gene lookup returns CDR1 SQVTM and CDR2 ANQGSEA. V was shortened by 4 bases and J by 5 bases, with 18 bases between the two germline ends.

The chain uses TRBV28 and TRBJ1-1; 8 bases fit TRBD1. The CDR3 length is 14 residues. Germline V gene data show CDR1 as MDHEN and CDR2 as SYDVKM. Trimming took 2 bases from V and 5 from J; bases not matched to a gene: 4. The CDR3 is CASSLRGTGTEAFF. CDR3 nucleotides: TGTGCCAGCAGTTTAAGAGGGACAGGAACTGAAGCTTTCTTT. Combining the CDR3 with reference TRBV28 and TRBJ1-1 gives the whole variable domain DVKVTQSSRYLVKRTGEKVFLECVQDMDHENMFWYRQDPGLGLRLIYFSYDVKMKEKGDIPEGYSVSREKKERFSLILESASTNQTSMYLCASSLRGTGTEAFFGQGTRLTVV.

This clonotype was found a few times. J is TRBJ1-1 and V is TRBV10-3; D may be TRBD1 (6 bases). CDR1 is ENHRY, CDR2 SYGVKD, per germline. Trimming took 6 bases from V and 2 from J, leaving 19 bases between them. The CDR3 has 16 amino acids. In DNA, the CDR3 is TGTGCCATCAGAGGGGGGGCAGGGGAGAGTAACACTGAAGCTTTCTTT. Its protein product is CAIRGGAGESNTEAFF.

This clonotype was picked up many times. CDR3 sequence reads: CASSPQTPLLNEQFF. The CDR3 region has the DNA TGCGCCAGCAGTCCGCAGACCCCGCTTCTGAATGAGCAGTTCTTC. The chain joins TRBV23-1 to TRBJ2-1; no reliable D call. TRBV23-1 is filed as an ORF, its function uncertain. Trimming pared 4 bases from V and 7 bases from J, leaving 17 bases between. The CDR3 runs to 15 residues.

The chain carries TRBV21-1 and TRBJ2-2; TRBD1, as called in the table, went unchecked against the DNA. TRBV21-1 is described as a pseudogene. The CDR3 loop spans 15 amino acids. CDR3 in amino acids: CASSSQTGPTGELFF. In DNA form, the CDR3 reads TGTGCCAGCAGCAGCCAGACAGGTCCCACCGGGGAGCTGTTTTTT.

In its sample, this clonotype was seen many times. This sequence joins TRBV29-1 and TRBJ2-7, with 8 bases fitting TRBD2. This CDR3 has 13 amino acids. Trimming removed 7 bases from V and 4 bases from J; junction bases left unmatched: 9. CDR1 and CDR2 from the germline V gene are SQVTM and ANQGSEA. The CDR3 here is CSGLSTSDYEQYF. CDR3 DNA sequence: TGCAGCGGTCTGTCGACTAGCGATTACGAGCAGTACTTC.

The chain is built from TRBV18 and TRBJ2-1; D not certain. The CDR3 loop spans 16 amino acids. Trimming removed 1 base at V and 10 bases at J, with 20 bases between. In germline, CDR1 is KGHSH, CDR2 LQKENI. The CDR3 loop is CASSPHLPESRNEQFF. The CDR3 region has the DNA TGTGCCAGCTCACCACATCTGCCGGAATCGAGGAACGAGCAGTTCTTC.

This clonotype was seen a few times. The chain uses TRBV5-1 and TRBJ1-1; D gene uncertain. In germline, CDR1 is SGHRS, CDR2 YFSETQ. The CDR3 contains 11 residues. Trimming cost V 7 bases and J 4 bases, with 8 bases left between them. The CDR3 nucleotides are TGCGCCAGCTCTTACGGCACTGAAGCTTTCTTT. It specifies CASSYGTEAFF.

This clonotype was found many times. J is TRBJ2-7 and V is TRBV6-1; D possibly corresponds to TRBD2 (5 bases). From germline, CDR1 is MNHNS and CDR2 SASEGT. Between the trimmed V and J ends, which lost 6 bases and 4 bases, there was a span of 7 bases. This CDR3 spans 11 amino acids. The CDR3 nucleotides read TGTGCCAGCAGATCGGGGTACGAGCAGTACTTC. Translation: CASRSGYEQYF.

This clonotype showed up many times. The DNA of the CDR3 is TGCAGTGCAAGGGACAGGAGCCCCGGGAGCAATCAGCCCCAGCATTTT. It codes for CSARDRSPGSNQPQHF. This sequence joins TRBV20-1 and TRBJ1-5; 8 positions agree with TRBD1. The germline V gene encodes CDR1 DFQATT and CDR2 SNEGSKA (reference sequence). Trimming at V came to 6 bases and at J to 1 base, leaving 11 bases not matched to a gene. The CDR3 extends over 16 amino acids.

This clonotype was seen at least ten times. J is TRBJ1-2 and V is TRBV3-1; D is uncertain. V was shortened by 3 bases and J by 5 bases, with 7 bases between the two germline ends. CDR3 size: 12 residues. Germline V gene data show CDR1 as LGHDT and CDR2 as YNNKEL (reference sequence). The CDR3, as DNA: TGTGCCAGCAGCCACTCCAGATATGGCTACACCTTC. This encodes CASSHSRYGYTF.

This clonotype was detected only a few times. This chain links TRBV18 with TRBJ2-3; possible D gene TRBD2, 5 bases. Germline CDR1 is KGHSH and CDR2 is LQKENI. Trimming left V 2 bases short and J 2 bases short, with 11 bases between. This CDR3 comprises 15 residues. The CDR3 protein is CASSPSSGVTDTQYF. The CDR3 DNA is TGTGCCAGCTCACCATCATCCGGGGTCACAGATACGCAGTATTTT.

This clonotype was picked up a small number of times. The chain employs TRBV20-1 and TRBJ2-1; D ambiguous. V lost 1 base and J 3 bases, leaving 10 bases between the germline ends. CDR1 is DFQATT, CDR2 SNEGSKA, per germline (reference sequence). The CDR3 contains 14 residues. CDR3 DNA sequence: TGCAGTGCTAGAGTAGTGATAGGCTACAATGAGCAGTTCTTC. Encoded protein: CSARVVIGYNEQFF.